A selection of T cell receptor beta chains follows, all from one sample in a study of CD8 T cells in ankylosing spondylitis. Each CDR3 protein gets one entry after TCRdb re-called the 5' RACE reads with MiXCR. This sample yields 470,000 or so distinct CDR3 sequences, of which roughly a quarter are seen a single time; 0.85% to 1% belongs to the top ten. Material for sequencing was blood, either unsorted or a sorted T cell fraction (not recorded which). These receptors originate from a male donor with ankylosing spondylitis. Both conserved end residues are part of each CDR3.

>TRBJ2-1|TRBV20-1
CSARGFRGSYNEQFF
>TRBJ1-2|TRBV6-1
CASSLKNDYGYTF
>TRBJ1-4|TRBV20-1
CSASRGRQGSEKLFF
>TRBJ2-1|TRBV20-1
CSAGPYNEQFF
>TRBJ1-5|TRBV12-3/TRBV12-4
CASSLKWGPISAQPQHF
>TRBJ2-1|TRBV4-1
CASSHPGLASGHGNEQFF
>TRBJ2-3|TRBV12-3/TRBV12-4
CASRGQGSTDTQYF
>TRBJ2-1|TRBV20-1
CSAQEGYYNEQFF
>TRBJ2-7|TRBV20-1
CSARDNGRDSYEQYF
>TRBJ1-3|TRBV12-3/TRBV12-4
CASRGSRTGNTIYF
>TRBJ1-5|TRBV20-1
CSARILERWHF
>TRBJ2-7|TRBV3-1
CASSPLAGDYEQYF
>TRBJ1-1|TRBV20-1
CSARSFPGTNTEAFF
>TRBJ1-5|TRBV5-1
CASSLGLYSNQPQHF
>TRBJ1-5|TRBV10-3
CAIKGQGDQPQHF
>TRBJ2-3|TRBV4-1
CASSHAVRQIDTQYF
>TRBJ2-1|TRBV20-1
CSAALAGGVNEQFF
>TRBJ2-2|TRBV20-1
CSARRFRGRNTGELFF
>TRBJ1-2|TRBV18
CASSPRSKYGYTF
>TRBJ2-7|TRBV7-2
CASSLDDFTGEQYF
>TRBJ2-7|TRBV12-3/TRBV12-4
CASSFADQGEQYF
>TRBJ2-5|TRBV19
CASSTLPGQGKETQYF
>TRBJ2-3|TRBV7-9
CASSLAGLSTDTQYF
>TRBJ2-7|TRBV3-1
CASRAPGSGRSEQYF
>TRBJ1-2|TRBV4-2
CASSQEIKTAYGYTF
>TRBJ2-3|TRBV7-7
CASSSAGETDTQYF
>TRBJ2-3|TRBV2
CAMQRGDRGADTQYF
>TRBJ2-2|TRBV20-1
CSARDRKGSNTGELFF